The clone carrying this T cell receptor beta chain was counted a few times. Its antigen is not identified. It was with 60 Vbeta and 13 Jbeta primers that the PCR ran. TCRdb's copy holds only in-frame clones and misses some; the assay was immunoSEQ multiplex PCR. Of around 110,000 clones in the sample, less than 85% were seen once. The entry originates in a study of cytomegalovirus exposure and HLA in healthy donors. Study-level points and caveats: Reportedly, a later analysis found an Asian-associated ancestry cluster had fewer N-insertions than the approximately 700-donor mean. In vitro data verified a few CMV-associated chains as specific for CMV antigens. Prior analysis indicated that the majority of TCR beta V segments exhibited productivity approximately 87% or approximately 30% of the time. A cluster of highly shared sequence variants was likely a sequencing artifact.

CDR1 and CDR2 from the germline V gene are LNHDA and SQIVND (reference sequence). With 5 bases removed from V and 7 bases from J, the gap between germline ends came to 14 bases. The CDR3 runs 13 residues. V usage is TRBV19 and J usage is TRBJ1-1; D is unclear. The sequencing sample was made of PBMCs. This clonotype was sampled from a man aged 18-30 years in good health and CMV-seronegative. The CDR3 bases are TGTGCCAGTAGTGCCGCCCTTGGCAGTGAAGCTTTCTTT. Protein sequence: CASSAALGSEAFF. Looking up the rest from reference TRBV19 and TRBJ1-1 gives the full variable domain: DGGITQSPKYLFRKEGQNVTLSCEQNLNHDAMYWYRQDPGQGLRLIYYSQIVNDFQKGDIAEGYSVSREKKESFPLTVTSAQKNPTAFYLCASSAALGSEAFFGQGTRLTVV.